This TCR beta chain was documented in a study of CD8 T cells in ankylosing spondylitis. TCRdb re-derived calls from the 5' RACE reads in MiXCR, one entry per CDR3 protein. The sample includes about 400,000 distinct CDR3 sequences, about 22% of them seen just once. Notes on this clonotype: The antigen is undetermined.

The CDR3 totals 17 residues. Germline-derived CDR1 and CDR2 are MNHEY and SVGAGI. V lost 1 base to trimming and J lost 4 bases; unmatched junction nucleotides: 8. Study results and limitations: Among TCR beta sequences, a motif of about 8 highly homologous variants appeared characteristic of ankylosing spondylitis blood. Both synovial fluid and blood in reactive arthritis had previously been reported to carry some motif variants. With a CD8+ phenotype, disease-linked clones were relatively rare in peripheral blood.

Sequencing used blood, either unsorted or a sorted T cell fraction (not recorded which). V gene TRBV6-5 combines with J gene TRBJ2-1; TRBD2 aligns across 9 bases. This clonotype was sampled from a male donor with ankylosing spondylitis. CDR3 sequence reads: CASSYWALAGKYNEQFF. The CDR3 nucleotides are TGTGCCAGCAGTTACTGGGCTCTAGCGGGAAAATACAATGAGCAGTTCTTC.